The 8 T cell receptor beta chains below come from one sample, sequenced in a study of shared clonotypes between healthy human individuals. Profiled with immunoSEQ multiplex PCR; TCRdb holds only in-frame clones, not every one. Among about 480,000 clones, approximately 79% were seen once, and the ten largest hold 13%. Sequencing was performed on PBMCs. These receptors were taken from a middle-aged woman in good health. Some clones in this sample may be carry-over from other donors' samples.

The chain couples TRBV29-1 to TRBJ1-1; D may be TRBD1 (5 bases). The CDR3 contains 13 residues. Trimming shortened V by 0 bases and J by 1 base, and 6 bases separated the two germline ends. Germline CDR1 and CDR2: SQVTM and ANQGSEA. As DNA, the CDR3 is TGCAGCGTTGAAGAGAGGGGGAACACTGAAGCTTTCTTT. Its translation is CSVEERGNTEAFF.

J is TRBJ2-7 and V is TRBV7-9; 7 nucleotides match TRBD1. The CDR3 extends over 16 amino acids. Germline CDR1 is SEHNR and CDR2 is FQNEAQ (reference sequence). Trimming removed 2 bases from V and 2 bases from J; junction bases left unmatched: 9. This CDR3 is CASSLRMAGGTYEQYF. Written as DNA, the CDR3 is TGTGCCAGCAGCTTAAGGATGGCAGGGGGAACCTACGAGCAGTACTTC.

The chain recombines TRBV10-3 with TRBJ1-1; unclear D gene. V shed 2 bases and J shed 0 bases, with 4 bases lying between them. The CDR3 is 13 amino acids. Germline assignment: CDR1 ENHRY and CDR2 SYGVKD. The CDR3 DNA reads TGTGCCATCAGTGAGCAAGTGAACACTGAAGCTTTCTTT. Amino acid sequence: CAISEQVNTEAFF.

The rearrangement links TRBV5-5 to TRBJ2-7; D ambiguous. The CDR3 totals 12 residues. Per the germline V gene, CDR1 is SGHKS and CDR2 is YYEKEE (reference sequence). V gave up 0 bases and J gave up 2 bases, with 3 bases separating them. The DNA of the CDR3 is TGTGCCAGCAGCTTGGGGACCTACGAGCAGTACTTC. Its protein product is CASSLGTYEQYF.

This clone was seen just once. The rearrangement links TRBV29-1 to TRBJ1-5; no firm D call. The germline CDR1 and CDR2 sequences are SQVTM and ANQGSEA. With 5 bases removed from V and 0 bases from J, the gap between germline ends came to 5 bases. The CDR3 consists of 12 residues. The CDR3 region has the DNA TGCAGCGTTCGGGGTAGCAATCAGCCCCAGCATTTT. This gives the protein CSVRGSNQPQHF. Together with reference TRBV29-1 and TRBJ1-5, the CDR3 gives the full variable domain: SAVISQKPSRDICQRGTSLTIQCQVDSQVTMMFWYRQQPGQSLTLIATANQGSEATYESGFVIDKFPISRPNLTFSTLTVSNMSPEDSSIYLCSVRGSNQPQHFGDGTRLSIL.

CDR3 region: CASSLWGNTEAFF. CDR3 nucleotide sequence: TGTGCCAGCAGTTTATGGGGGAACACTGAAGCTTTCTTT. This chain links TRBV27 with TRBJ1-1, with D unresolved. The V end lost 1 base, the J end lost 1 base, and 4 bases lay between the germline ends. CDR1 is MNHEY, CDR2 SMNVEV, per germline (reference sequence). The CDR3 length is 13 residues.

The CDR3 coding sequence is TGCGCCAGCAGTCAATCCAGACACCAGGGGAGGGAATCAAGCAATCAGCCCCAGCATTTT. Amino acid sequence: CASSQSRHQGRESSNQPQHF. The genes are TRBV23-1 and TRBJ1-5; D might be TRBD1 (6 bases). TRBV23-1 is flagged as an ORF with uncertain function. V lost 0 bases, J lost 1 base, and 22 bases lay in between. The CDR3 consists of 20 residues.

The genes are TRBV4-2 and TRBJ2-2; D gene ambiguous. This CDR3 spans 15 amino acids. Germline loops: CDR1 LGHNA, CDR2 YNFKEQ. V lost 0 bases and J 1 base, leaving 6 bases between the germline ends. This CDR3 is CASSQDRQNTGELFF. The CDR3 coding sequence is TGTGCCAGCAGCCAAGACAGGCAGAACACCGGGGAGCTGTTTTTT.